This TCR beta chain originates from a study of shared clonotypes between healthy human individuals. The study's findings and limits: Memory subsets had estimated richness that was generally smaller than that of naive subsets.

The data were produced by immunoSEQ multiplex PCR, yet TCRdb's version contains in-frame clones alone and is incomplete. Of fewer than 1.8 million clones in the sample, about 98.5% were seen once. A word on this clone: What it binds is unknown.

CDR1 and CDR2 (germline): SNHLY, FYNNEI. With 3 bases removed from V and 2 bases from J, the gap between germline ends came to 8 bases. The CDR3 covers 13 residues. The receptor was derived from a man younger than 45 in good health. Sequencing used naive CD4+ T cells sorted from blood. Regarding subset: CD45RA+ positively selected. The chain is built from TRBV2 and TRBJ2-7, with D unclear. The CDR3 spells CASSDDKAYEQYF. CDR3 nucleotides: TGTGCCAGCAGTGATGACAAGGCCTACGAGCAGTACTTC.